This TCR beta chain was documented in a study of T cell responses to AZD1222 COVID-19 vaccine. Clones were read by immunoSEQ multiplex PCR, and TCRdb kept only the in-frame ones, dropping some. The table lists some 160,000 clones, 90% to 95% of them singletons. The CDR3 is 17 residues long. The chain recombines TRBV21-1 with TRBJ1-1. TRBV21-1 is described as a pseudogene. The TCR sequence derives from an adult in good health. The specimen was peripheral blood, collected on day 0 of AZD1222 vaccination. CDR3 region: CASSSRFGSHFGTEAFF. DNA for the CDR3: TGTGCCAGCAGCAGTCGATTTGGGTCCCACTTTGGGACTGAAGCTTTCTTT.